Below are 32 T cell receptor beta chains sequenced from a single sample in a study of CD8 T cells in Susac syndrome. When the RNA was reverse transcribed, random hexamers were used with an input of roughly 0.45 to 1 ug. One entry per CDR3 protein results from TCRdb running MiXCR on the immunoSEQ multiplex PCR reads. Of fewer than 200,000 distinct CDR3 sequences detected, around 90% appear once; the ten largest clones hold approximately 0.09%. The material sequenced was CD4+ T cells from PBMCs. These receptors all come from a human donor with Susac syndrome.

The chain joins TRBV4-1 to TRBJ1-4, with D possibly TRBD1 on 5 matching bases. The CDR3 consists of 15 residues. Germline assignment: CDR1 MGHRA and CDR2 YSYEKL. Trimming cost V 5 bases and J 4 bases, with 14 bases left between them. The CDR3 sequence: CASSDRGLGNEKLFF. In DNA form, the CDR3 reads TGCGCCAGCAGCGACCGGGGCCTGGGTAATGAAAAACTGTTTTTT.

Of note for this clonotype: An end of the junction differs from the germline gene, which may be a read error. V and J are TRBV6-5 and TRBJ1-2; unclear D gene. Germline assignment: CDR1 MNHEY and CDR2 SVGAGI. The CDR3 spans 12 residues. The CDR3 spells CASSYPLTPPLF. The CDR3 nucleotides read TGTGCCAGCAGTTACCCCCTTACCCCGCCCCTCTTC.

This clonotype came up a few times. V is TRBV27 and J is TRBJ2-3; 7 bases align to TRBD1. This CDR3 contains 15 residues. V shed 2 bases and J 1 base; nucleotides not matched to a gene: 3. Germline V CDR1 and CDR2: MNHEY, SMNVEV (reference sequence). The CDR3 sequence is CASSLAGQGTDTQYF. Here the CDR3 DNA reads TGTGCCAGCAGTTTAGCCGGACAGGGCACAGATACGCAGTATTTT.

This chain links TRBV6-6 with TRBJ1-1; D gene ambiguous. CDR1 and CDR2 (germline): MNHNY, SVGAGI (reference sequence). The CDR3 runs 15 residues. V was cut by 6 bases and J by 1 base, with 15 bases left in between. This chain's CDR3 is CASSLPEAGNTEAFF. CDR3 DNA: TGTGCCAGCAGCCTTCCTGAGGCTGGGAACACTGAAGCTTTCTTT.

This sequence joins TRBV18 and TRBJ2-7; D possibly corresponds to TRBD2 (6 bases). Germline V gene sequence: CDR1 KGHSH, CDR2 LQKENI. The CDR3 loop spans 12 amino acids. The ends were cut back, 3 bases at V and 7 bases at J, with 10 bases in the middle. The DNA for the CDR3 is TGTGCCAGCTCACCGTACGGGGGAGAGCAGTACTTC. Its protein is CASSPYGGEQYF.

The rearrangement links TRBV30 to TRBJ1-5, with a weak D call TRBD1 (5 bases). Trimming removed 5 bases at V and 7 bases at J, with 12 bases between. Germline CDR1 GTSNPN, CDR2 SVGIG (reference sequence). This CDR3 comprises 12 residues. The CDR3 DNA reads TGTGCCTGGGGGGCAGGGAGCCAGCCCCAGCATTTT. It is translated as CAWGAGSQPQHF.

The rearrangement uses TRBV24-1 and TRBJ2-1; 7 bases are a match to TRBD1. Germline V lookup: CDR1 KGHDR, CDR2 SFDVKD. The J segment lost 8 bases and the V segment lost 4 bases, leaving 10 bases of the junction unmatched. This CDR3 has 15 amino acids. This chain's CDR3 is CATSDRGQQIDEQFF. The CDR3 DNA follows: TGTGCCACCAGTGACCGGGGACAGCAGATCGATGAGCAGTTCTTC.

The gene calls are TRBV5-1 and TRBJ1-1; a possible D gene is TRBD1 (6 bases). The CDR3 consists of 14 residues. The germline V and J ends were trimmed by 0 bases and 3 bases, with 9 bases remaining between them. The germline gives CDR1 SGHRS, CDR2 YFSETQ. CDR3 coding DNA: TGCGCCAGCAGCTTGGATGGGGGCTACACTGAAGCTTTCTTT. This translates into CASSLDGGYTEAFF.

The rearrangement links TRBV28 to TRBJ1-5, with 9 bases identical to TRBD1. Unmatched junction bases numbered 7, after V lost 10 bases and J lost 3 bases. Germline V lookup: CDR1 MDHEN, CDR2 SYDVKM. This CDR3 has 14 residues. The CDR3 nucleotides are TGTGCCACCAAGACAGGGGGGGCCAATCAGCCCCAGCATTTT. Residues: CATKTGGANQPQHF.

The sample holds one count of this clonotype. This chain joins TRBV20-1 and TRBJ1-1; possibly TRBD1 for D (6 bases). Looked up from germline, CDR1 is DFQATT and CDR2 is SNEGSKA (reference sequence). CDR3 length: 14 amino acids. Trimming took off 6 bases at V and 2 bases at J, with 16 bases between the two ends. CDR3 in DNA: TGCAGTGCCCCGCACAAACAGGGTAACACTGAAGCTTTCTTT. Amino acids: CSAPHKQGNTEAFF.

The chain combines TRBV19 with TRBJ1-2; D might be TRBD1 (5 bases). The germline gives CDR1 LNHDA, CDR2 SQIVND (reference sequence). The length of the CDR3 is 14 residues. The V end was cut by 5 bases, the J end by 4 bases, with 14 bases between. CDR3 loop: CASSVGRQIYGYTF. The CDR3 DNA follows: TGTGCCAGTAGTGTGGGGAGACAGATCTATGGCTACACCTTC. The entire variable domain, with the rest obtained from reference TRBV19 and TRBJ1-2, is as follows: DGGITQSPKYLFRKEGQNVTLSCEQNLNHDAMYWYRQDPGQGLRLIYYSQIVNDFQKGDIAEGYSVSREKKESFPLTVTSAQKNPTAFYLCASSVGRQIYGYTFGSGTRLTVV.

The chain recombines TRBV7-6 with TRBJ2-2; D might be TRBD2 (5 bases). The V gene lost 1 base and the J gene lost 5 bases, with 11 bases spanning the gap. CDR1 and CDR2 (germline): SGHVS, FNYEAQ. The CDR3 is 15 amino acids. The CDR3: CASSLERGWTGELFF. The CDR3 DNA sequence: TGTGCCAGCAGCTTAGAGAGAGGGTGGACCGGGGAGCTGTTTTTT.

The chain has TRBV7-2 and TRBJ2-3; D is uncertain. In germline, CDR1 is SGHTA, CDR2 FQGNSA. There are 13 residues in the CDR3. V lost 1 base and J 4 bases, leaving 6 bases between the germline ends. CDR3 sequence reads: CASSLVRADTQYF. The CDR3 DNA follows: TGTGCCAGCAGCTTAGTAAGGGCAGATACGCAGTATTTT.

The chain is built from TRBV9 and TRBJ1-1, with 7 bases matching TRBD1. Trimming took 0 bases from V and 5 from J; bases not matched to a gene: 1. Germline CDR1 reads SGDLS; CDR2 reads YYNGEE. The CDR3 has 13 amino acids. CDR3 sequence reads: CASSVEGQTEAFF. CDR3 nucleotide sequence: TGTGCCAGCAGCGTAGAGGGACAGACTGAAGCTTTCTTT.

The V and J genes are TRBV5-5 and TRBJ1-5; 8 bases fit TRBD1. Germline assignment: CDR1 SGHKS and CDR2 YYEKEE (reference sequence). The CDR3 has 14 residues. With 4 bases clipped from V and 4 bases from J, the junction kept 4 bases outside the gene matches. In DNA form, the CDR3 reads TGTGCCAGCAGCCACGGGACAGGAAATCAGCCCCAGCATTTT. It codes for CASSHGTGNQPQHF.

The gene calls are TRBV20-1 and TRBJ2-6, with D unclear. This CDR3 has 16 residues. V lost 5 bases and J lost 0, with 14 bases in between. The germline V gene has CDR1 DFQATT and CDR2 SNEGSKA (reference sequence). CDR3 amino acids: CSALGDRFSGANVLTF. CDR3 coding DNA: TGCAGTGCTCTAGGAGATAGGTTCTCTGGGGCCAACGTCCTGACTTTC.

The V and J genes are TRBV30 and TRBJ1-2, with 7 positions matching TRBD1. Looked up from germline, CDR1 is GTSNPN and CDR2 is SVGIG (reference sequence). Trimming at V came to 0 bases and at J to 0 bases, leaving 10 bases not matched to a gene. This CDR3 region has 17 residues. The DNA for the CDR3 is TGTGCCTGGAGTGTACTGGGAGGGGGCGGGACTAACTATGGCTACACCTTC. Translating gives CAWSVLGGGGTNYGYTF.

V is TRBV9 and J is TRBJ2-6; D call uncertain. CDR1 and CDR2 (germline): SGDLS, YYNGEE. This CDR3 spans 15 amino acids. The V end lost 6 bases, the J end lost 1 base, and 11 bases lay between the germline ends. The CDR3 region is CASTPVGSGANVLTF. CDR3 sequence (DNA): TGTGCCAGCACACCAGTGGGATCTGGGGCCAACGTCCTGACTTTC.

V usage is TRBV7-3 and J usage is TRBJ2-5, with 13 bases that match TRBD2. The CDR3 has 17 residues. The germline V gene encodes CDR1 SGHTA and CDR2 FQGTGA. V shed 2 bases, J shed 2 bases, and the junction held 5 bases outside the gene matches. DNA of the CDR3: TGTGCCAGCAGCTTAGGACCGACTAGCGGGGGGCAAGAGACCCAGTACTTC. This gives the protein CASSLGPTSGGQETQYF. Full variable domain (outside the CDR3, taken from reference TRBV7-3 and TRBJ2-5): GAGVSQTPSNKVTEKGKYVELRCDPISGHTALYWYRQSLGQGPEFLIYFQGTGAADDSGLPNDRFFAVRPEGSVSTLKIQRTERGDSAVYLCASSLGPTSGGQETQYFGPGTRLLVL.

This sequence joins TRBV20-1 and TRBJ1-1; D unclear. The V end lost 6 bases, the J end lost 2 bases, and 10 bases lay between the germline ends. The length of the CDR3 is 12 residues. The germline V gene encodes CDR1 DFQATT and CDR2 SNEGSKA (reference sequence). This chain's CDR3 is CSARQPNTEAFF. In DNA form, the CDR3 reads TGCAGTGCGCGGCAGCCTAACACTGAAGCTTTCTTT.

V gene TRBV6-2 or TRBV6-3 combines with J gene TRBJ2-1, with 8 nucleotides matching TRBD2. This CDR3 contains 15 residues. V shed 0 bases, J shed 8 bases, and the junction held 6 bases outside the gene matches. In germline, CDR1 is MNHEY, CDR2 SVGEGT. The CDR3 reads CASSYSTGLVHEQFF. The CDR3 DNA follows: TGTGCCAGCAGTTACTCAACGGGACTAGTACATGAGCAGTTCTTC.

This clonotype was seen a few times. The rearrangement uses TRBV6-1 and TRBJ1-3; D not certain. Germline V lookup: CDR1 MNHNS, CDR2 SASEGT. Trimming took 4 bases from V and 1 from J, leaving 5 bases between them. The CDR3 spans 13 residues. The chain's CDR3 is CASSVDSGNTIYF. Here the CDR3 DNA reads TGTGCCAGCAGTGTCGATTCTGGAAACACCATATATTTT.

The V gene is TRBV20-1, the J gene TRBJ2-1; D might be TRBD2 (5 bases). V was shortened by 3 bases and J by 2 bases, with 14 bases between the two germline ends. The germline CDR1 and CDR2 sequences are DFQATT and SNEGSKA (reference sequence). This CDR3 is 15 amino acids long. CDR3 in DNA: TGCAGTGCTAGTAGGAGCGGATTCACCTACAATGAGCAGTTCTTC. As protein: CSASRSGFTYNEQFF.

V is TRBV28 and J is TRBJ2-7, with 10 bases identical to TRBD2. V lost 6 bases, J lost 4 bases, and 9 bases stayed unmatched. The CDR3 runs 15 residues. CDR1 is MDHEN and CDR2 is SYDVKM in the germline V gene. The CDR3 sequence is CASRLGLAAVYEQYF. The CDR3 DNA reads TGTGCCAGCAGGCTTGGACTAGCGGCCGTTTACGAGCAGTACTTC. Supplemented by reference TRBV28 and TRBJ2-7, the full variable domain reads DVKVTQSSRYLVKRTGEKVFLECVQDMDHENMFWYRQDPGLGLRLIYFSYDVKMKEKGDIPEGYSVSREKKERFSLILESASTNQTSMYLCASRLGLAAVYEQYFGPGTRLTVT.

J is TRBJ1-1 and V is TRBV19; tentatively, D is TRBD1 (5 bases). This CDR3 spans 14 amino acids. V was shortened by 5 bases and J by 5 bases, with 15 bases between the two germline ends. The germline CDR1 and CDR2 sequences are LNHDA and SQIVND (reference sequence). The CDR3 here is CASSQGVLETEAFF. The CDR3 DNA reads as TGTGCCAGTAGTCAAGGGGTATTGGAGACTGAAGCTTTCTTT.

The genes are TRBV5-1 and TRBJ1-1; D is unclear. V was pared by 1 base and J by 1 base, with 11 bases between. Germline V gene data show CDR1 as SGHRS and CDR2 as YFSETQ. The CDR3 has 15 residues. CDR3 sequence (DNA): TGCGCCAGCAGCTTGCCTGCGGCTCCGAACACTGAAGCTTTCTTT. As protein: CASSLPAAPNTEAFF.

The chain links TRBV24-1 to TRBJ2-3; D gene unclear. From germline, CDR1 is KGHDR and CDR2 SFDVKD. The CDR3 runs to 16 residues. Trimming cost V 2 bases and J 4 bases, with 15 bases left between them. This CDR3 reads CATSDSPGKRSDTQYF. CDR3 nucleotides: TGTGCCACCAGTGATTCCCCAGGCAAGAGGTCAGATACGCAGTATTTT.

The chain links TRBV6-5 to TRBJ2-2; a weak D match, TRBD2 (5 bases). Trimming took off 0 bases at V and 2 bases at J, with 10 bases between the two ends. Germline V gives CDR1 MNHEY, CDR2 SVGAGI. The CDR3 extends over 16 amino acids. The chain's CDR3 is CASSYSRLANTGELFF. The CDR3 DNA reads TGTGCCAGCAGTTACTCAAGGCTAGCCAACACCGGGGAGCTGTTTTTT.

Worth noting for this clonotype: The junction differs from germline at one of its ends, possibly a read error. The rearrangement joins TRBV3-1 to TRBJ2-1; 9 bases align to TRBD2. CDR1 and CDR2 from the germline V gene are LGHDT and YNNKEL (reference sequence). The CDR3 consists of 13 residues. CDR3 DNA sequence: TGTGCCAGCAGCTACATGGATGGGACTAGCTCAATCTTC. Encoded protein: CASSYMDGTSSIF.

The gene calls are TRBV29-1 and TRBJ2-5; 8 positions match TRBD1. Germline assignment: CDR1 SQVTM and CDR2 ANQGSEA. CDR3 size: 15 residues. The V and J ends lost 5 bases and 1 base, in that order; junction bases with no gene match: 9. CDR3 region: CSVHTTGVGQETQYF. For the CDR3, the DNA is TGCAGCGTTCATACGACAGGGGTGGGCCAAGAGACCCAGTACTTC.

The CDR3 DNA reads as TGCGCCAGCAGCCAAGATTTCCAACAGGGGAAGGGCAATCAGCCCCAGCATTTT. This codes for CASSQDFQQGKGNQPQHF. J is TRBJ1-5 and V is TRBV4-1; 7 positions match TRBD1. The CDR3 loop spans 18 amino acids. Per germline, CDR1 MGHRA and CDR2 YSYEKL. J lost 2 bases, V lost 0 bases, and 10 bases had no gene match.

The V call is TRBV5-6, the J call TRBJ2-3; 12 bases are shared with TRBD2. The CDR3 has 16 amino acids. Germline CDR1 SGHDT, CDR2 YYEEEE. With 4 bases clipped from V and 2 bases from J, the junction kept 5 bases outside the gene matches. The DNA of the CDR3 is TGTGCCAGCAGCGCCGGACTAGCGGGGCTCACAGATACGCAGTATTTT. Its protein is CASSAGLAGLTDTQYF.